These T cell receptor beta chains were read from a single sample in a study of T-cell memory formation after mild COVID-19. TCRdb re-analysed the 5' RACE reads in MiXCR, keeping a single row per CDR3 protein. The sample has fewer than 600,000 distinct CDR3 sequences; approximately 21% are singletons. Material for sequencing was PBMCs or a T cell subset sorted from them (not recorded which). These receptors came from an adult woman who had mild COVID-19 (a few samples of this study predate the infection). Cell type and time point are not known. Both conserved end residues are part of each CDR3. The D gene is left open where the match is weak. The size of a clone is reported for some rows only, either as once, few or many, or as a class for expanded clones.

cdr3_length	d_call	v_call	j_call	clone_size	cdr3_aa	cdr3_nt
15	-	TRBV7-9	TRBJ2-7	-	CASSLGWSENLEQYF	TGTGCCAGCAGCTTAGGCTGGTCTGAGAATCTCGAGCAGTACTTC
15	-	TRBV12-3/TRBV12-4	TRBJ1-4	-	CASSVGRGINEKLFF	TGTGCCAGCAGTGTAGGGCGGGGCATTAATGAAAAACTGTTTTTT
15	TRBD1	TRBV2	TRBJ2-7	-	CASSDFYRGPYEQYF	TGTGCCAGCAGTGACTTCTACAGGGGTCCCTACGAGCAGTACTTC
15	-	TRBV3-1	TRBJ1-1	-	CASSPFITGSAEAFF	TGTGCCAGCAGTCCTTTCATCACAGGGAGCGCTGAAGCTTTCTTT
14	-	TRBV12-3/TRBV12-4	TRBJ2-1	few	CAIGRDRSINEQFF	TGTGCCATTGGCAGGGACCGGAGTATCAATGAGCAGTTCTTC
15	-	TRBV5-1	TRBJ2-5	few	CASIVSGHLGETQYF	TGCGCCAGCATAGTGAGTGGCCACCTGGGAGAGACCCAGTACTTC
15	-	TRBV7-9	TRBJ2-7	few	CASSQSDSSTYEQYF	TGTGCCAGCAGCCAGTCGGACAGTTCGACCTACGAGCAGTACTTC
16	-	TRBV3-1	TRBJ2-5	-	CASRPDSRTFQETQYF	TGTGCCAGCAGACCAGACAGTAGGACTTTCCAAGAGACCCAGTACTTC
15	-	TRBV12-3/TRBV12-4	TRBJ2-2	few	CASNGLSGNTGELFF	TGTGCCAGCAATGGGTTGAGTGGGAACACCGGGGAGCTGTTTTTT
11	-	TRBV21-1	TRBJ2-3	few	CAIQAGDTQYF	TGTGCCATCCAAGCGGGAGATACGCAGTATTTT
13	-	TRBV12-3/TRBV12-4	TRBJ2-1	few	CASSLGTVYEQFF	TGTGCCAGCAGTTTAGGGACTGTGTATGAGCAGTTCTTC